Listed here is a single T cell receptor beta chain. Measured with immunoSEQ multiplex PCR; TCRdb has only the in-frame clones, and not every one. This table has 150,000 to 200,000 clones, approximately 82% appearing once. This record comes from a study of blood T cell repertoires in COVID-19. Across the whole study: PBMCs, B-cell-depleted T cells, or T cells provided the cDNA or gDNA that made up the material.

Study members were between about 18 and 89 years old and lived in over 20 US regions. CDR3 size: 13 residues. Trimming shortened V by 5 bases and J by 5 bases, and 12 bases separated the two germline ends. Germline V gene sequence: CDR1 SGHVS, CDR2 FQNEAQ. This chain joins TRBV7-8 and TRBJ2-5; D uncertain. The source is a woman between 50 and 59 years old in a cohort exposed to, infected with or recovered from COVID-19 (not recorded which). The sequenced sample consisted of PBMCs or T cells enriched from blood (not recorded which). The DNA of the CDR3 is TGTGCCAGCAGCCTCTCTAGACGGGAGACCCAGTACTTC. It yields the protein CASSLSRRETQYF.